These 12 T cell receptor beta chains originate from one sample sequenced in a study of T cell responses to AZD1222 COVID-19 vaccine. The table came from immunoSEQ multiplex PCR; TCRdb's copy has only in-frame clones and leaves some out. The table records about 99,000 clones, roughly 85% of them present only once. The sequencing here drew on peripheral blood, taken on day 0 of AZD1222 vaccination. Receptors were obtained from an adult in good health.

The chain has TRBV6-6 and TRBJ2-7, with no clear D. This CDR3 spans 13 amino acids. Trimming cost V 4 bases and J 3 bases, with 10 bases left between them. Germline CDR1 and CDR2: MNHNY and SVGAGI (reference sequence). CDR3 coding DNA: TGTGCCAGCAGTTCCTATACAGTCTACGAGCAGTACTTC. This encodes CASSSYTVYEQYF.

This clone was observed a handful of times. This sequence joins TRBV4-1 and TRBJ1-2; D is undetermined. This CDR3 has 14 residues. Trimming stripped 1 base from V and 6 bases from J, with 12 bases between. Germline loops: CDR1 MGHRA, CDR2 YSYEKL. The CDR3 sequence is CASSQGFGSDGYTF. In DNA form, the CDR3 reads TGCGCCAGCAGCCAAGGGTTCGGGTCGGATGGCTACACCTTC.

V and J are TRBV30 and TRBJ1-5; 7 nucleotides agree with TRBD1. With V trimmed by 0 bases and J by 0 bases, 8 bases remained unmatched. The CDR3 runs 17 residues. Germline-derived CDR1 and CDR2 are GTSNPN and SVGIG (reference sequence). The CDR3, as DNA: TGTGCCTGGAGTGTAGGGGGCTTCCCGGGTAGCAATCAGCCCCAGCATTTT. Encoded protein: CAWSVGGFPGSNQPQHF.

This rearrangement joins TRBV6-5 to TRBJ2-2; D unresolved. The germline CDR1 and CDR2 sequences are MNHEY and SVGAGI. The CDR3 sequence is 12 residues long. The ends were cut back, 4 bases at V and 8 bases at J, with 8 bases in the middle. CDR3 coding DNA: TGTGCCAGCAGTTCGGACCGGGGGGAGCTGTTTTTT. This codes for CASSSDRGELFF.

The chain carries TRBV5-4 and TRBJ2-1; D remains unclear. The germline CDR1 and CDR2 sequences are SGHNT and YYREEE (reference sequence). Between the trimmed V and J ends, which lost 2 bases and 10 bases, there was a span of 10 bases. The CDR3 length is 12 residues. This CDR3 reads CASSLMQAEQFF. In DNA, the CDR3 is TGTGCCAGCAGCTTAATGCAGGCCGAGCAGTTCTTC.

The chain has TRBV7-2 and TRBJ1-3; tentative D call: TRBD1 (6 bases). Per the germline V gene, CDR1 is SGHTA and CDR2 is FQGNSA. The CDR3 runs to 15 residues. Deletions cut 1 base from V and 3 bases from J, with 10 bases between. The CDR3 DNA is TGTGCCAGCAGCTTAGGGTCCAGGGGTGGAAACACCATATATTTT. Encoded protein: CASSLGSRGGNTIYF.

This chain connects TRBV6-1 to TRBJ2-2; D is uncertain. There are 12 residues in the CDR3. The germline V and J ends were trimmed by 1 base and 8 bases, with 5 bases remaining between them. The V gene's germline CDR1 is MNHNS and CDR2 SASEGT. The CDR3 nucleotides read TGTGCCAGCAGTGAAGAGGGTGGGGAGCTGTTTTTT. The encoded protein is CASSEEGGELFF.

As to this clone: One end of the junction varies from germline; a read error may be responsible. The V and J genes are TRBV5-1 and TRBJ1-4, with TRBD1 identical over 11 bases. Per the germline V gene, CDR1 is SGHRS and CDR2 is YFSETQ. This CDR3 spans 15 amino acids. The CDR3 DNA is TGTGCCAGCAGCCAGGAGGGACAGGGGGATGAAAAACTGTTTTTT. It specifies CASSQEGQGDEKLFF. The full variable domain, its missing parts supplied by reference TRBV5-1 and TRBJ1-4, is KAGVTQTPRYLIKTRGQQVTLSCSPISGHRSVSWYQQTPGQGLQFLFEYFSETQRNKGNFPGRFSGRQFSNSRSEMNVSTLELGDSALYLCASSQEGQGDEKLFFGSGTQLSVL.

The J gene is TRBJ1-5, the V gene TRBV10-2; perhaps TRBD1 as D (5 bases). Germline loops: CDR1 WSHSY, CDR2 SAAADI. The V gene lost 2 bases and the J gene lost 12 bases, with 11 bases spanning the gap. CDR3 length: 12 amino acids. The DNA of the CDR3 is TGCGCCAGCAGTGAGAGCGAGGGGCTCCAGCATTTT. It yields the protein CASSESEGLQHF.

Written as DNA, the CDR3 is TGTGCCAGCAGCAGGGACAGTTACACTGAAGCTTTCTTT. It translates to CASSRDSYTEAFF. The chain uses TRBV12-3 or TRBV12-4 and TRBJ1-1; 7 bases agree with TRBD1. CDR3 size: 13 residues. V shed 6 bases, J shed 3 bases, and the junction held 4 bases outside the gene matches.

The chain has TRBV2 and TRBJ2-1; TRBD1 matches 12 bases. V gave up 6 bases and J gave up 7 bases; unmatched junction bases: 7. Germline V gene lookup returns CDR1 SNHLY and CDR2 FYNNEI. CDR3 length: 15 amino acids. The CDR3 coding sequence is TGTGCCAGCAGCCAGGGACAGGGGGCGAGGAATGAGCAGTTCTTC. Protein product: CASSQGQGARNEQFF.

The rearrangement joins TRBV9 to TRBJ2-5, with 13 bases lining up with TRBD2. This CDR3 spans 16 amino acids. The V gene's germline CDR1 is SGDLS and CDR2 YYNGEE. V gave up 3 bases and J gave up 4 bases; unmatched junction bases: 6. The chain's CDR3 is CASSARRTSGGETQYF. The CDR3 coding sequence is TGTGCCAGCAGCGCCCGAAGGACTAGCGGGGGAGAGACCCAGTACTTC.